This entry lists 7 T cell receptor beta chains sequenced from one sample in a study of shared clonotypes between healthy human individuals. Clones were sequenced by immunoSEQ multiplex PCR, and TCRdb holds only the in-frame ones, with some missing. The sample consists of about 1.5 million clones, 98% of them appearing once. Sequencing input: naive CD4+ T cells sorted from blood. Regarding subset: CD45RA+ positively selected. The receptors were sampled from a man aged 25 to 40 in good health.

V is TRBV4-2 and J is TRBJ2-3; the D is unclear. Germline CDR1 is LGHNA and CDR2 is YNFKEQ. V was clipped by 0 bases and J by 2 bases, with 6 bases between them. This CDR3 has 14 residues. Written as DNA, the CDR3 is TGTGCCAGCAGCCAAGATCCGGTCACAGATACGCAGTATTTT. Its translation: CASSQDPVTDTQYF.

Note on this clone: Sequence at one end of the junction differs from germline and may be a read error. This chain uses TRBV5-1 with TRBJ2-1; D possibly corresponds to TRBD1 (6 bases). Germline V gene sequence: CDR1 SGHRS, CDR2 YFSETQ. The CDR3 has 14 residues. The CDR3 DNA follows: TGCGCCAGCAGCTTGGACAGGGCCTACGATGAGCAGTTCTTC. It encodes CASSLDRAYDEQFF. Looking up the rest from reference TRBV5-1 and TRBJ2-1 gives the full variable domain: KAGVTQTPRYLIKTRGQQVTLSCSPISGHRSVSWYQQTPGQGLQFLFEYFSETQRNKGNFPGRFSGRQFSNSRSEMNVSTLELGDSALYLCASSLDRAYDEQFFGPGTRLTVL.

This chain joins TRBV6-1 and TRBJ2-3; TRBD2 aligns across 7 bases. The ends lost 8 bases at V and 5 bases at J; junction bases unmatched: 7. Germline CDR1 is MNHNS and CDR2 is SASEGT. This CDR3 is built from 13 residues. CDR3 bases: TGTGCCAGCGGGCGGGAGATGGTAGATACGCAGTATTTT. Its translation is CASGREMVDTQYF.

The chain carries TRBV9 and TRBJ2-1, with 8 bases aligning to TRBD1. This CDR3 is built from 14 residues. V lost 3 bases to trimming and J lost 5 bases; unmatched junction nucleotides: 4. Per the germline V gene, CDR1 is SGDLS and CDR2 is YYNGEE. CDR3 sequence: CASSGTGGDNEQFF. DNA for the CDR3: TGTGCCAGCAGCGGAACAGGGGGAGACAATGAGCAGTTCTTC.

This chain connects TRBV11-2 to TRBJ2-5, with D unresolved. The CDR3 covers 17 residues. The V end lost 3 bases, the J end lost 5 bases, and 22 bases lay between the germline ends. Germline V CDR1 and CDR2: SGHAT, FQNNGV. CDR3: CASSFRPESSFWETQYF. The CDR3 DNA is TGTGCCAGCAGCTTCCGCCCCGAGAGTAGTTTCTGGGAGACCCAGTACTTC.

The chain combines TRBV28 with TRBJ1-5; 10 bases are shared with TRBD1. Germline CDR1 and CDR2: MDHEN and SYDVKM. Trimming removed 6 bases from V and 4 bases from J; junction bases left unmatched: 6. The CDR3 has 15 amino acids. This CDR3 is CASSPGTGVNQPQHF. The CDR3 DNA is TGTGCCAGCAGCCCCGGGACAGGGGTAAATCAGCCCCAGCATTTT.

This clone occurred once. The chain uses TRBV9 and TRBJ2-7; tentative D call: TRBD2 (5 bases). Germline CDR1 is SGDLS and CDR2 is YYNGEE. The CDR3 spans 14 residues. Deletions cut 5 bases from V and 3 bases from J, with 15 bases between. The CDR3 DNA follows: TGTGCCAGCAGTCCATACAGCGGAGACTACGAGCAGTACTTC. Translating it yields CASSPYSGDYEQYF.